One TCR beta chain is described in this entry. The antigen it recognizes is unknown. No base qualities exist here, and no much larger clone lies one base off it. The CDR3 contains 14 residues, cysteine and phenylalanine counted. Of the read, only the CDR3 DNA is kept; its 42 bases are in frame from base 1. V is cut by 10 bases and J by 6 bases, and the space between the germline ends is 18 bases. Based on the germline V gene, the CDR1 and CDR2 sequences are MNHNS and SASEGT. The data are from a study of T cells in Graves' hyperthyroidism and ophthalmopathy (dated by TCRdb to between 2018 and 2021). Regarding the complete study: Peripheral blood was collected at initial diagnosis, before any treatment. The approximately 100 discovery patients were divided at random into training and test sets in a 7:3 ratio. An independent validation cohort of under 20 hyperthyroidism patients and about 15 patients who later progressed to ophthalmopathy tested prospective prediction of ophthalmopathy. In about six Graves' hyperthyroidism patients, the study also compared T-cell repertoires from thyroid tissue with T-cell repertoires from blood. According to the paper, TCR Vbeta CDR3 sequencing was carried out on approximately 140 peripheral blood samples, which came from 40 to 45 ophthalmopathy, under 80 hyperthyroidism and 17 progressor patients. After sampling, hyperthyroidism patients received methimazole starting at 30 mg daily, and ophthalmopathy patients received high-dose intravenous methylprednisolone. TCR V-J signatures able to tell the groups apart were searched for in a discovery cohort of 100 patients, of whom under 45 had Graves' ophthalmopathy and roughly 58 had stable Graves' hyperthyroidism.

The TCR beta CDR3 regions were amplified from the RNA transcripts. For the first round of RT-PCR on the TCR CDR3, the HTBI primer set was used together with the Qiagen OneStep RT-PCR kit. Libraries were constructed in a second round of multiplex PCR, after which size selection and purification were performed. Paired-end sequencing of the libraries was performed with 100 bp reads on an Illumina HiSeq2000. In the original analysis: SOAPnuke was used to process the raw data, throwing out any read that contained adapters or uncalled bases, had a mean Phred below 15, or lacked an exact constant-primer or identifier match. High-quality paired reads were merged using COPE v1.2.5, and each unique nucleotide sequence was defined as a clonotype. Clonotypes were aligned to IMGT TRBV, TRBD and TRBJ reference segments using MiTCR v1.1. Only V-J combinations with frequency above 0.0001, covering about 99% of repertoires, were analysed. The TCS score was defined as the ratio of F50 (clonal expansion) to E x V (chaos), calculated using BLOSUM62-based TCRdist between CDR3 peptides within each V-J. Welch's t-statistics and random forest reduced fewer than 550 V-J features to 13, which were used in a naive Bayes classifier (R e1071). The raw public reads went through TCRdb reprocessing: fastp at Q25, MiXCR clone calling, in-frame beta chains kept. CDR3 protein sequences are deduplicated, and each keeps its most common genes and DNA. TCRdb, not the original authors, processed these V and J calls. This sample comprises about half a million distinct CDR3 sequences, around 20% of them detected only once. The top ten hold approximately 25% of the sample.

A patient counted as having stable Graves' hyperthyroidism if no progression to ophthalmopathy occurred over 18 months of follow-up. The hyperthyroidism patients were between 18 and 65 years old and newly diagnosed, with a disease duration of less than 2 months. Patients with uncontrolled infections, other autoimmune diseases, pregnancy or lactation were excluded. Diagnoses were based on clinical symptoms, serum thyroxine and TRAb, thyroid ultrasound and orbital computed tomography. PBMCs were isolated from about 10 ml of fresh peripheral blood by Ficoll-Paque density gradient centrifugation. Total RNA was extracted using Trizol reagent, and RNA quality was assessed on an Agilent 2100 Bioanalyzer. Findings and caveats that apply to the study as a whole: In validation, the model predicted progression to ophthalmopathy with around 71% sensitivity and less than 75% specificity, a median of around 6.6 months before onset. Sample size was not statistically predetermined, and blinding of investigators to group allocation was not performed. Most expanded thyroid clonotypes (frequency above 0.001) were also detected in blood, suggesting blood repertoires may reflect thyroid immune responses. Ophthalmopathy was separated from stable hyperthyroidism by a 13 V-J signature model, with approximately 89% sensitivity and approximately 81% specificity obtained in cross-validation and 80%/75% obtained in testing.

Recombination joined TRBV6-1 with TRBJ2-2; matching of 5 bases hints at TRBD1 as the D gene. The specimen was blood. The TCR sequence derives from a man aged 18 to 35 with Graves' hyperthyroidism. The CDR3 sequence is CATETLRQSGELFF. In nucleotides, the sequence is TGTGCCACGGAGACCTTGCGACAGTCCGGGGAGCTGTTTTTT.